A selection of T cell receptor beta chains follows, all from one sample in a study of radiotherapy plus CTLA-4 blockade in lung cancer. Produced via immunoSEQ multiplex PCR; TCRdb's table is partial and in-frame only. The repertoire holds about 77,000 clones, with roughly 74% as singletons. Here the sequenced sample was peripheral blood, taken from a patient treated with radiotherapy plus ipilimumab. These receptors were collected from a human donor with non-small cell lung cancer whose response to radiotherapy plus ipilimumab could not be evaluated. Both conserved end residues are trimmed from each CDR3. D genes are given only for firm matches.

d_call v_call cdr3_aa
- TRBV27 ASSSRGEGTEAF
TRBD1 TRBV5-3 ASSFGDRGLYEQY
TRBD1 TRBV28 ASSPGQGYNSPLH
- TRBV30 AWSVPGEQY
- TRBV6-6 ASSLTTGPNQPQH
TRBD1 TRBV28 ASSSPGQGVGNIQY
TRBD2 TRBV18 ASSPLAGGSDEQF
TRBD1 TRBV5-1 ASRPGTEGGYT
TRBD1 TRBV11-2 ASSSPRDRQYEQY
- TRBV30 AWSVTGGNTEAF
- TRBV14 ASSRGGRFLSYEQY
TRBD2 TRBV7-3 ASSLTIGGSYNEQF
- TRBV19 ASSIRGIGSNQPQH
- TRBV28 ASSLVTGTGYT
TRBD2 TRBV6-4 ASSESAGGWDEQF
- TRBV11-1 ASSFLPGGNSPLH
- TRBV6-5 ASRPPGVDNSPLH
- TRBV19 ASSTQRSYEQY
- TRBV10-1 ASSNRNTEAF
TRBD1 TRBV7-9 ASSLGTGPTYEQY
- TRBV5-1 ASSSDSTDTQY
TRBD2 TRBV6-1 ASGWRGTPTDTQY
- TRBV6-1 ASSEAISPHYNQPQH
TRBD1 TRBV11-2 ASSVRRGTGGAAYEQY
TRBD1 TRBV7-9 ASSLNRGKYNEQF
- TRBV21-1 ASGHTAYGYT
TRBD2 TRBV4-1 ASSQGISGGVRYNEQF
- TRBV30 AWTSRRGEQF
- TRBV5-5 ASSPGGGQNTEAF